The 19 T cell receptor beta chains in this list originate from one sample, sequenced in a study of CD8 T cells in ankylosing spondylitis. From the 5' RACE reads, TCRdb called clonotypes with MiXCR, one entry per CDR3 protein. The repertoire holds some 240,000 distinct CDR3 sequences, with around 9.1% as singletons. The sequenced sample consisted of blood, either unsorted or a sorted T cell fraction (not recorded which). The source is a male donor with ankylosing spondylitis or in good health (not recorded which).

This clonotype was counted many times. J is TRBJ1-5 and V is TRBV12-3 or TRBV12-4; TRBD1 might be the D (5 bases). V shed 8 bases and J shed 7 bases, with 15 bases lying between them. The CDR3 length is 13 residues. CDR3 in amino acids: CASAMGGGQPQHF. CDR3 sequence (DNA): TGTGCCAGCGCTATGGGGGGAGGGCAGCCCCAGCATTTT.

In regard to this clonotype: A read error may explain this, as a much larger clone is one base away. This chain joins TRBV7-9 and TRBJ1-2; D is undetermined. Per germline, CDR1 SEHNR and CDR2 FQNEAQ (reference sequence). The V gene lost 2 bases and the J gene lost 5 bases, with 18 bases spanning the gap. This CDR3 has 16 amino acids. CDR3 amino acids: CASSLPDHGSIYGYTF. CDR3 bases: TGTGCCAGCAGCTTACCTGATCACGGGAGCATTTATGGCTACACCTTC.

This clonotype has ten or more counts. The chain is built from TRBV7-8 and TRBJ2-4; TRBD1 aligns across 8 bases. Unmatched junction bases numbered 7, after V lost 6 bases and J lost 6 bases. Germline V lookup: CDR1 SGHVS, CDR2 FQNEAQ. There are 14 residues in the CDR3. CDR3 sequence: CASSRTGIGNIQYF. CDR3 coding DNA: TGTGCCAGCAGTCGGACAGGGATCGGAAACATTCAGTACTTC.

This clonotype was picked up many times. The chain is built from TRBV29-1 and TRBJ2-7; either TRBD1 or TRBD2 may fit D (6 bases each). The CDR3 has 14 residues. Germline V gene data show CDR1 as SQVTM and CDR2 as ANQGSEA. V lost 1 base, J lost 6 bases, and 16 bases lay in between. The CDR3 region is CSVEGRAGESEQYF. The CDR3 region has the DNA TGCAGCGTTGAAGGGAGGGCAGGGGAAAGCGAGCAGTACTTC.

This clonotype was counted a few times. The chain combines TRBV30 with TRBJ2-1; perhaps TRBD2 as D (5 bases). Looked up from germline, CDR1 is GTSNPN and CDR2 is SVGIG (reference sequence). Trimming cost V 0 bases and J 5 bases, with 14 bases left between them. The CDR3 is 15 residues long. This CDR3 is CAWSVGGSPHNEQFF. The CDR3 DNA is TGTGCCTGGAGTGTAGGTGGGAGTCCCCACAATGAGCAGTTCTTC.

This clonotype was picked up many times. V gene TRBV4-2 combines with J gene TRBJ2-2; D tentatively fits TRBD1 or TRBD2 (5 bases each). This CDR3 has 16 residues. The ends were cut back, 3 bases at V and 5 bases at J, with 16 bases in the middle. The germline gives CDR1 LGHNA, CDR2 YNFKEQ. CDR3 DNA: TGTGCCAGCAGCCAGGATCAGGGCCGCGGGACCGGGGAGCTGTTTTTT. The encoded protein is CASSQDQGRGTGELFF.

There are a few counts of this clonotype. J is TRBJ1-5 and V is TRBV7-2; a possible D gene is TRBD1 (6 bases). CDR1 is SGHTA and CDR2 is FQGNSA in the germline V gene. The CDR3 is 15 residues long. V gave up 3 bases and J gave up 4 bases, with 13 bases separating them. The CDR3 loop is CASSLAGARNQPQHF. The CDR3, as DNA: TGTGCCAGCAGCTTGGCGGGGGCGCGTAATCAGCCCCAGCATTTT.

In its sample, this clonotype was seen many times. V gene TRBV18 combines with J gene TRBJ2-7; 9 nucleotides line up with TRBD2. The length of the CDR3 is 17 residues. V was pared by 1 base and J by 7 bases, with 14 bases of the junction left unmatched. Germline V gene data show CDR1 as KGHSH and CDR2 as LQKENI. The CDR3 bases are TGTGCCAGCTCACCACGGGTTCCTAGCGGGACACATGGGGAGCAGTACTTC. This encodes CASSPRVPSGTHGEQYF.

This clonotype was seen ten or more times. The DNA for the CDR3 is TGCAGCGTTGGGCAGAGTTCCTACGAGCAGTACTTC. Protein sequence: CSVGQSSYEQYF. The chain recombines TRBV29-1 with TRBJ2-7, with D unresolved. The CDR3 has 12 amino acids. V was trimmed by 4 bases and J by 1 base, leaving 8 bases between them. Germline V gene sequence: CDR1 SQVTM, CDR2 ANQGSEA.

The chain employs TRBV7-2 and TRBJ2-6; D is undetermined. This CDR3 is built from 16 residues. V lost 6 bases and J 0 bases, leaving 12 bases between the germline ends. From germline, CDR1 is SGHTA and CDR2 FQGNSA. DNA of the CDR3: TGTGCCAGCAGTTACAGCATCTTCTCTGGGGCCAACGTCCTGACTTTC. It is translated as CASSYSIFSGANVLTF.

This clonotype was counted ten times or more. The V call is TRBV20-1, the J call TRBJ2-3; perhaps D is TRBD1 or TRBD2 (7 bases each). Germline lookup yields CDR1 DFQATT and CDR2 SNEGSKA (reference sequence). The CDR3 contains 13 residues. The CDR3: CSAGDSGMDTQYF. CDR3 DNA: TGCAGCGCGGGGGACAGTGGGATGGATACGCAGTATTTT.

This clonotype was counted ten times or more. The chain is built from TRBV20-1 and TRBJ2-5; TRBD1 might be the D (5 bases). CDR1 DFQATT and CDR2 SNEGSKA come from the germline V gene (reference sequence). This CDR3 has 17 residues. The ends were cut back, 0 bases at V and 5 bases at J, with 22 bases in the middle. In DNA, the CDR3 is TGCAGTGCTAGAGAACCTACGGGCAGGGTAATGTCGGAGACCCAGTACTTC. It is translated as CSAREPTGRVMSETQYF.

This clonotype was recorded many times. The genes are TRBV29-1 and TRBJ2-5; D possibly corresponds to TRBD1 (6 bases). The CDR3 is 17 residues long. CDR1 and CDR2 from the germline V gene are SQVTM and ANQGSEA. V gave up 0 bases and J gave up 1 base, with 18 bases separating them. CDR3 region: CSVEDLLRTGTQETQYF. The CDR3 nucleotides are TGCAGCGTTGAAGATCTGCTTCGAACAGGGACCCAAGAGACCCAGTACTTC.

This clonotype came up many times. This chain joins TRBV12-3 or TRBV12-4 and TRBJ2-3; 8 bases are shared with TRBD1. This CDR3 contains 15 residues. The V segment lost 3 bases and the J segment 2 bases; nucleotides outside the gene matches: 4. CDR3 loop: CASSFRGQDTDTQYF. DNA of the CDR3: TGTGCCAGCAGTTTCCGGGGACAGGACACAGATACGCAGTATTTT.

This clonotype occurred many times. The chain carries TRBV6-2 or TRBV6-3 and TRBJ2-6; D is unresolved. The V and J ends lost 8 bases and 0 bases respectively, with 8 bases between them. Per the germline V gene, CDR1 is MNHEY and CDR2 is SVGEGT. The CDR3 has 14 amino acids. The CDR3: CASSGGSGANVLTF. The CDR3 region has the DNA TGTGCCAGCTCGGGCGGCTCTGGGGCCAACGTCCTGACTTTC.

The gene calls are TRBV4-1 and TRBJ2-6; 8 nucleotides align to TRBD2. The CDR3 has 20 residues. Germline V CDR1 and CDR2: MGHRA, YSYEKL. With V trimmed by 1 base and J by 2 bases, 13 bases remained unmatched. Here the CDR3 reads CASSQVVSGGTAAGANVLTF. The CDR3 DNA reads as TGCGCCAGCAGCCAAGTAGTGAGCGGGGGAACTGCTGCTGGGGCCAACGTCCTGACTTTC.

There are many counts of this clonotype. CDR3 sequence: CASSLFGTALISEHLGELFF. In DNA form, the CDR3 reads TGTGCCAGCAGTTTATTCGGGACAGCCCTCATAAGTGAACACCTCGGGGAGCTGTTTTTT. V and J are TRBV27 and TRBJ2-2, with 7 bases fitting TRBD1. The germline V gene encodes CDR1 MNHEY and CDR2 SMNVEV (reference sequence). The V segment lost 1 base and the J segment 7 bases; nucleotides outside the gene matches: 21. The CDR3 length is 20 residues.

Notes on this clonotype: A single base separates this from a much larger clone, so it may be a read error. This rearrangement joins TRBV6-1 to TRBJ1-1; D not resolved. Trimming removed 0 bases at V and 6 bases at J, with 14 bases between. In germline, CDR1 is MNHNS, CDR2 SASEGT. The CDR3 contains 15 residues. CDR3: CASSEAAGIVAEAFF. The DNA of the CDR3 is TGTGCCAGCAGTGAAGCGGCGGGAATTGTGGCTGAAGCTTTCTTT.

V usage is TRBV7-8 and J usage is TRBJ2-7, with D possibly being TRBD1 (5 bases). Trimming removed 5 bases from V and 8 bases from J, with 16 bases in between. CDR3 size: 13 residues. Looked up from germline, CDR1 is SGHVS and CDR2 is FQNEAQ. The CDR3 loop is CASSTPTEIQQYF. The CDR3, as DNA: TGTGCCAGCAGCACCCCGACAGAAATCCAGCAGTACTTC. The full variable domain, in which reference TRBV7-8 and TRBJ2-7 provide the parts outside the CDR3, is GAGVSQSPRYKVAKRGQDVALRCDPISGHVSLFWYQQALGQGPEFLTYFQNEAQLDKSGLPSDRFFAERPEGSVSTLKIQRTQQEDSAVYLCASSTPTEIQQYFGPGTRLTVT.